This T cell receptor (beta chain) was captured by sequencing in a study of blood T cell repertoires in COVID-19 (dated by TCRdb to between 2020 and 2021). With respect to the entire study: Samples from collaborators originated in the United States, Italy and Spain and spanned both the acute and convalescent phases of COVID-19. The repertoires were released in a freely available public database intended as a resource for research on the immune response to SARS-CoV-2. The dataset comprised deeply sampled blood TCRbeta repertoires from subjects exposed to, actively infected with, or recovered from COVID-19. HLA class I and class II types, where available, came from metadata supplied by the sample provider rather than from assay-based typing. The prospective study material was composed of cDNA or gDNA derived from T cells, B-cell-depleted T cells, or PBMCs. The samples were drawn from two sources: the first 160 participants of the ongoing ImmuneRACE study, and 1,254 subjects contributed by 6 global collaborators. Sample metadata almost always included a de-identified subject ID, COVID-19 status, age in years and sex. General findings and caveats noted by the study authors: The amount of clinical and demographic metadata varied by source and participant and was provided uncurated.

Per the germline V gene, LGHNA is the CDR1 and YNFKEQ is the CDR2. From cysteine to phenylalanine, the CDR3 is 15 amino acids long. The kept DNA is CDR3 alone, 45 bases in frame from the first base. Here V drops 0 bases and J drops 0 bases, and the junction holds 2 bases not matched to any gene. Only a few counts were recorded for this clone. The antigen this receptor binds is unknown. Within one base of it there is no much larger clone, and no base qualities were kept. The identical CDR3 is also encoded by other nucleotide sequences in the sample. The immunoSEQ Assay, a bias-controlled multiplex PCR, was used to amplify TCRbeta CDR3 regions from genomic DNA. The published analysis was carried out like this. The number of nucleated cells in each sample was estimated from the amplification of reference gene primers within the assay. To quantify the absolute abundance of each unique TCRbeta CDR3 rearrangement, sequence reads were collapsed and filtered. For each sample, productive Simpson clonality was calculated by taking the square root of Simpson's diversity index across productive rearrangements. Drawn from immuneACCESS, this table holds only the in-frame rearrangements with V and J called that TCRdb kept. Clones are partly lost; checked studies trace under half to an unresolved V gene and leave the rest unexplained. V, J and clone size were drawn from that table, and D and trimming were deduced from the DNA. The sample includes roughly 200,000 clones, with approximately 86% observed a single time. The biggest ten clones account for about a tenth of the sample.

In the prospective study, participants were roughly 18 to 90 years old, resided in 20 to 30 geographic areas of the United States, and were enrolled through a virtual design. In the prospective study, cohorts were assigned on the basis of participant-reported clinical history obtained from a screening survey and a study questionnaire. In the prospective study, mobile phlebotomists collected whole blood, serum and a nasopharyngeal or oropharyngeal swab from each participant. Additional blood draws and questionnaires over an approximately 2-month period could optionally be provided by prospective study participants. Before DNA extraction, blood samples from the prospective study were shipped at room temperature or frozen.

The rearranged chain carries TRBV4-2 and TRBJ2-7, with 7 bases matching TRBD2. The source material was PBMCs or T cells enriched from blood (not recorded which). This TCR derives from a man aged 18 to 29 with acute COVID-19. In nucleotide form, the sequence is TGTGCCAGCAGCCAAGAGGCTAGCGGCTCCTACGAGCAGTACTTC. It translates as CASSQEASGSYEQYF.